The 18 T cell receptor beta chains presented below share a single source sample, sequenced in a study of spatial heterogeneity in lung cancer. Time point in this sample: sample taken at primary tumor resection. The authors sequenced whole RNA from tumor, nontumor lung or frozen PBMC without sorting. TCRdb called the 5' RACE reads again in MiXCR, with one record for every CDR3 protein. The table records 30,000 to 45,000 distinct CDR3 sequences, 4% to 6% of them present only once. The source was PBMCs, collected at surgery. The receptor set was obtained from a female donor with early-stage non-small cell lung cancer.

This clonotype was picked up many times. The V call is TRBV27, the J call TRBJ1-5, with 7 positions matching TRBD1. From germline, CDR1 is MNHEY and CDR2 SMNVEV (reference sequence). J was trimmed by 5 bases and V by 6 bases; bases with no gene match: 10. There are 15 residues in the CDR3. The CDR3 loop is CASRRQGNWDQPQHF. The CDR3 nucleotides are TGTGCCAGCAGAAGACAGGGTAACTGGGATCAGCCCCAGCATTTT.

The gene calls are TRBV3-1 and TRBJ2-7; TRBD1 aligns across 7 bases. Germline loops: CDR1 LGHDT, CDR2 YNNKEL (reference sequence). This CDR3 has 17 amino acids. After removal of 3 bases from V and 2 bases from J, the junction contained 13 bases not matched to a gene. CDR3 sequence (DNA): TGTGCCAGCAGCCAGAAGTTCTCCTGGGACAGCCCCTACGAGCAGTACTTC. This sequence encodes CASSQKFSWDSPYEQYF.

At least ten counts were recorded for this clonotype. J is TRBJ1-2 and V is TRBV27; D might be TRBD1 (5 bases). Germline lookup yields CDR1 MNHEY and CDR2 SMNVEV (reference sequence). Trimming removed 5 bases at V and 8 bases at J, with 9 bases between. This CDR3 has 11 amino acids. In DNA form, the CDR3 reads TGTGCCAGCAGTGGGGGTCTGGGCTACACCTTC. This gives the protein CASSGGLGYTF.

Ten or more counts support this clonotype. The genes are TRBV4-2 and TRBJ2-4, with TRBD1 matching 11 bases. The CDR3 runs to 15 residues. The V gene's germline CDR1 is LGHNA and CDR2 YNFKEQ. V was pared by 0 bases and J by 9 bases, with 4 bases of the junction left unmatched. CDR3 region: CASSQEGQGASIQYF. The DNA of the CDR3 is TGTGCCAGCAGCCAAGAAGGACAGGGGGCGAGCATTCAGTACTTC.

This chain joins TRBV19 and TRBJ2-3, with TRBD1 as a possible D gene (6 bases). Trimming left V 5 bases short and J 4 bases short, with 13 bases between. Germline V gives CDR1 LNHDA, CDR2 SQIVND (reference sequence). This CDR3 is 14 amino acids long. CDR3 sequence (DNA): TGTGCCAGTAGTGAACAGGGTGTGGCAGATACGCAGTATTTT. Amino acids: CASSEQGVADTQYF.

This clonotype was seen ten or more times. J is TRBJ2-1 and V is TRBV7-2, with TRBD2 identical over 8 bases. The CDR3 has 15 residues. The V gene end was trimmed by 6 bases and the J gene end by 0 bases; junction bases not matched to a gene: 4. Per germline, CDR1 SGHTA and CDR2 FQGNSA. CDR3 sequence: CASSTSGVSYNEQFF. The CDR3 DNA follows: TGTGCCAGCAGTACTAGCGGAGTCTCCTACAATGAGCAGTTCTTC.

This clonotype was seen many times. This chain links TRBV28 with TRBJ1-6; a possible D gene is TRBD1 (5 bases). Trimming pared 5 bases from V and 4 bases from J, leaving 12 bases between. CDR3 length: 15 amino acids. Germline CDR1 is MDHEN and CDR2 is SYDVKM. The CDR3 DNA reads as TGTGCCAGCAGTACCCAGACAGTTTATAATTCACCCCTCCACTTT. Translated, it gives CASSTQTVYNSPLHF.

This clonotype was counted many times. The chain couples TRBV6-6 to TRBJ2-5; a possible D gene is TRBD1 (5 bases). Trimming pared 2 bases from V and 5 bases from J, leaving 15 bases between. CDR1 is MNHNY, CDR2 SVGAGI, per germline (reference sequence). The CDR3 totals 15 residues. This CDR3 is CASSYSRQGGETQYF. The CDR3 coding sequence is TGTGCCAGCAGTTACAGTAGGCAGGGCGGCGAGACCCAGTACTTC.

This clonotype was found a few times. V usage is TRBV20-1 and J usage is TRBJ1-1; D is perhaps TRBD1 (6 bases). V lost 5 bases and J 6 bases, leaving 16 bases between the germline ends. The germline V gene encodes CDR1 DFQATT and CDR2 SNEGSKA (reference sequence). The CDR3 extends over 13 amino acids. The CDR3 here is CSAFQGREAEAFF. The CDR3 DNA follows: TGCAGTGCTTTTCAGGGGAGGGAGGCTGAAGCTTTCTTT.

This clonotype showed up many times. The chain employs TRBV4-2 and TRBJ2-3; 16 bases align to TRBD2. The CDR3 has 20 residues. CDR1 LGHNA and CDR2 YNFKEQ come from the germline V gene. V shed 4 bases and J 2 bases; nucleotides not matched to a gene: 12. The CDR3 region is CASSRFSGLAGGPDTDTQYF. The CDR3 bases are TGTGCCAGCAGCCGATTCTCGGGACTAGCGGGGGGGCCCGACACAGATACGCAGTATTTT.

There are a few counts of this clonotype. CDR3 amino acids: CASALAGAKNIQYF. In DNA, the CDR3 is TGTGCGAGCGCCCTGGCGGGGGCCAAAAACATTCAGTACTTC. J is TRBJ2-4 and V is TRBV2, with D perhaps TRBD2 (6 bases). The CDR3 consists of 14 residues. Germline V gene data show CDR1 as SNHLY and CDR2 as FYNNEI. The full variable domain, with the rest looked up from reference TRBV2 and TRBJ2-4, is EPEVTQTPSHQVTQMGQEVILRCVPISNHLYFYWYRQILGQKVEFLVSFYNNEISEKSEIFDDQFSVERPDGSNFTLKIRSTKLEDSAMYFCASALAGAKNIQYFGAGTRLSVL.

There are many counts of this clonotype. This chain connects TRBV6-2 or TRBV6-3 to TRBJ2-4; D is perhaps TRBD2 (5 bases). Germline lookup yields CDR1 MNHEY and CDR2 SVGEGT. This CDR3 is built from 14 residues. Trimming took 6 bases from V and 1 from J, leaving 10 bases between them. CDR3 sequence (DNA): TGTGCCAGCAGAGCCCGGGGTGCCAAAAACATTCAGTACTTC. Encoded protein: CASRARGAKNIQYF.

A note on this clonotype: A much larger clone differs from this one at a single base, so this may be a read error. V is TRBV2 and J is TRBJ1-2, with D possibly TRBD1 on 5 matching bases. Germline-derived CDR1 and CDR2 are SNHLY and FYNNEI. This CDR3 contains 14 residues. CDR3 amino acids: CASRPPDSVYDYTF. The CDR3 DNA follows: TGTGCCAGCAGACCCCCCGACAGTGTTTATGACTACACCTTC.

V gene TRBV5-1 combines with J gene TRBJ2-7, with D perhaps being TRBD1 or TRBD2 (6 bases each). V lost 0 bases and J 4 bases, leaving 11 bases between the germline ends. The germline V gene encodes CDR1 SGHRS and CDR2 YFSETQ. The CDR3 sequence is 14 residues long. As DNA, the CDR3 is TGCGCCAGCAGCTTGGTTGAGGGGGGTTACGAGCAGTACTTC. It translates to CASSLVEGGYEQYF.

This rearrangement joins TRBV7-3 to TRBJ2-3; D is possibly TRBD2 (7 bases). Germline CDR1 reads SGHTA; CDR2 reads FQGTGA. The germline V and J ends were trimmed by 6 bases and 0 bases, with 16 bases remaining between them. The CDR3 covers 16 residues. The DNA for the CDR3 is TGTGCCAGCAGAAGAAGGGCGGGGGCTAGCACAGATACGCAGTATTTT. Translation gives CASRRRAGASTDTQYF.

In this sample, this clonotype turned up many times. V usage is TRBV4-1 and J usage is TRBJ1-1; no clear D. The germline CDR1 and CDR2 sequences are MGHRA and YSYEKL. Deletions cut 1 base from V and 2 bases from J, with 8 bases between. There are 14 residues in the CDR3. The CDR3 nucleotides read TGCGCCAGCAGCCAAGGTCTAATTAACACTGAAGCTTTCTTT. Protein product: CASSQGLINTEAFF.

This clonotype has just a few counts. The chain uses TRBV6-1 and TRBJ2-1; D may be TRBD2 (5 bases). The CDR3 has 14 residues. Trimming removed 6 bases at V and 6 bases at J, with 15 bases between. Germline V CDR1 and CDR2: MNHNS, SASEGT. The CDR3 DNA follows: TGTGCCAGCAGCGAGGACTTTACGCCCAATGAGCAGTTCTTC. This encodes CASSEDFTPNEQFF.

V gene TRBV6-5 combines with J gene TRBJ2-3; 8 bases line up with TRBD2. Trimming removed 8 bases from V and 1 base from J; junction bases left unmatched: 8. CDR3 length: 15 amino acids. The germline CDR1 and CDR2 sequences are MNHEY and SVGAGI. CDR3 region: CASRHSGGRTDTQYF. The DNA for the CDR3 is TGTGCCAGCCGCCACAGCGGGGGCCGCACAGATACGCAGTATTTT.